This is a list of T cell receptor beta chains from one sample in a study of T-cell memory formation after mild COVID-19. TCRdb re-analysed the 5' RACE reads in MiXCR, keeping a single row per CDR3 protein. The sample carries a few hundred thousand distinct CDR3 sequences, 20% to 25% recorded once. Sample: PBMCs or a T cell subset sorted from them (not recorded which). The receptors originated from a man between 18 and 35 years old who had mild COVID-19 (a few samples of this study predate the infection). Cell type and time point are not known. Both conserved end residues are part of each CDR3. The D gene is left open where the match is weak. The listing skips clone size in some rows; elsewhere it reads once, few, many or a size class.

len	v_gene	d_gene	j_gene	abundance	CDR3nt	CDR3aa
13	TRBV7-9	.	TRBJ2-1	few	TGTGCCAGCAGCACCGGTCACGGCAATGAGCAGTTCTTC	CASSTGHGNEQFF
15	TRBV7-2	.	TRBJ1-1	.	TGTGCCAGCAGCTTAGCGCTACAGGGAGGTACTGAAGCTTTCTTT	CASSLALQGGTEAFF
15	TRBV5-1	TRBD1	TRBJ2-3	few	TGCGCCAGCAGCGACAGGGGTAGGGGCACAGATACGCAGTATTTT	CASSDRGRGTDTQYF
16	TRBV30	TRBD2	TRBJ2-3	.	TGTGCCTGGAGTGTGGGGACTACCAGAGCTGGGTATACGCAGTATTTT	CAWSVGTTRAGYTQYF
16	TRBV15	TRBD1	TRBJ2-5	.	TGTGCCACCAGCAGAGACCCTGAACAGGGGTGGGAGACCCAGTACTTC	CATSRDPEQGWETQYF
13	TRBV12-3/TRBV12-4	.	TRBJ1-2	many	TGTGCCAGCAGATTCCAGGGCAGTGGGGGCTACACCTTC	CASRFQGSGGYTF
14	TRBV5-1	.	TRBJ1-2	few	TGCGCCAGCAGCTTGGGACAGGCGGCCTATGGCTACACCTTC	CASSLGQAAYGYTF
16	TRBV20-1	TRBD2	TRBJ2-3	few	TGCAGTGCTAGTCGGGCTAGCGGGGGTAGGACAGATACGCAGTATTTT	CSASRASGGRTDTQYF
16	TRBV6-5	.	TRBJ1-5	.	TGTGCCAGCAGCCGAACCGCCCCCCGGGGGGATCAGCCCCAGCATTTT	CASSRTAPRGDQPQHF
14	TRBV5-1	.	TRBJ2-1	many	TGCGCCAGCAGCTCTAGCCTCTCCTACAATGAGCAGTTCTTC	CASSSSLSYNEQFF
18	TRBV4-3	TRBD2	TRBJ2-3	.	TGCGCCAGCAGCTCACATATACCGCGGGGGTATGCAACAGATACGCAGTATTTT	CASSSHIPRGYATDTQYF
12	TRBV30	.	TRBJ1-1	.	TGTGCCTGGAGGTCGCTTTGGGTGGGCGCTTTCTTT	CAWRSLWVGAFF
15	TRBV25-1	.	TRBJ2-2	.	TGTGCCAGCAGTGAGACGGGGGGCCGAACCGGGGAGCTGTTTTTT	CASSETGGRTGELFF
15	TRBV6-2/TRBV6-3	.	TRBJ2-3	.	TGTGCCAGCAGTTATTTACAGGGTACACTTGGTACGCAGTATTTT	CASSYLQGTLGTQYF
12	TRBV12-3/TRBV12-4	TRBD2	TRBJ2-2	few	TGTGCCACCGGGAGGGACACCGGGGAGCTGTTTTTT	CATGRDTGELFF
17	TRBV15	.	TRBJ1-2	.	TGTGCCACCAGCAGAGATATGGAGAGACAGCTCTCCTATGGCTACACCTTC	CATSRDMERQLSYGYTF
8	TRBV7-2	.	TRBJ2-1	.	TGTGCCAGCAGATTGACGTTCTTC	CASRLTFF
10	TRBV6-5	.	TRBJ1-1	.	TGTGCCACATTCGGGGGGGGGGCTTTCTTT	CATFGGGAFF
14	TRBV5-1	.	TRBJ2-4	.	TGCGCCAGCAGCTTGGCCTGGGAGGAAAACATTCAGTACTTC	CASSLAWEENIQYF
14	TRBV5-1	.	TRBJ2-2	.	TGCGCCAGCAGCCCACGGGGTGGGCTCGGGGAGCTGTTTTTT	CASSPRGGLGELFF
14	TRBV4-3	.	TRBJ2-3	.	TGCGCCAGCAGCCAACGGCGGTCCACAGATACGCAGTATTTT	CASSQRRSTDTQYF
14	TRBV7-2	.	TRBJ1-5	.	TGTGCCAGCAGCTTATTTGGGGGGAATCAGCCCCAGCATTTT	CASSLFGGNQPQHF
18	TRBV5-1	TRBD2	TRBJ2-1	.	TGCGCCAGCAGCTTCTCTAGGGGCGGGGGAAAAGCCTACAATGAGCAGTTCTTC	CASSFSRGGGKAYNEQFF
15	TRBV5-1	.	TRBJ1-6	many	TGCGCCAGCAGCTTGGCCGGCCCCAGTTATTCACCCCTCCACTTT	CASSLAGPSYSPLHF
13	TRBV4-3	.	TRBJ2-3	.	TGCGCCAGCAGCCAAGTGGTAGGGGATACGCAGTATTTT	CASSQVVGDTQYF